Below, 19 T cell receptor beta chains from the same sample are listed, as sequenced in a study of T cells in localized non-small cell lung cancer. Only in-frame clones appear in the TCRdb table, and some are missing; sequencing was by immunoSEQ multiplex PCR. The data contain about 46,000 clones, 80% to 85% of them singletons. The sample in question was peripheral blood mononuclear cells, obtained before any cancer treatment. These receptor sequences come from a man aged 35 to 69 with stage III lung adenocarcinoma.

Comment on this clone: Different DNA sequences within this sample yield the same CDR3. This sequence joins TRBV10-3 and TRBJ2-7; 15 bases fit TRBD2. In germline, CDR1 is ENHRY, CDR2 SYGVKD. The CDR3 has 15 residues. The V and J ends lost 8 bases and 5 bases, in that order; junction bases with no gene match: 7. The CDR3 sequence: CAIRGTSGGMNEQYF. CDR3 sequence (DNA): TGTGCCATCCGGGGGACTAGCGGGGGGATGAACGAGCAGTACTTC.

The chain employs TRBV9 and TRBJ2-1; the match to TRBD2 covers 10 bases. The V gene's germline CDR1 is SGDLS and CDR2 YYNGEE. The CDR3 covers 15 residues. The V gene end was trimmed by 4 bases and the J gene end by 4 bases; junction bases not matched to a gene: 5. The CDR3 DNA reads as TGTGCCAGCAGCAGTGGGACTAGCGAGTACAATGAGCAGTTCTTC. Translating gives CASSSGTSEYNEQFF.

The V gene is TRBV7-6, the J gene TRBJ2-7, with D hard to call. The V end was cut by 1 base, the J end by 6 bases, with 10 bases between. This CDR3 spans 13 amino acids. Germline values: CDR1 SGHVS, CDR2 FNYEAQ. The CDR3 DNA reads as TGTGCCAGCAGCTTAGAGAGGTCGAGCGAGCAGTACTTC. Its protein product is CASSLERSSEQYF.

The V call is TRBV30, the J call TRBJ2-2, with 7 bases aligning to TRBD2. V was pared by 1 base and J by 0 bases, with 8 bases of the junction left unmatched. CDR3 length: 17 residues. The germline V gene has CDR1 GTSNPN and CDR2 SVGIG (reference sequence). DNA of the CDR3: TGTGCCTGGAGTGCCCTAGGGACTACCTCGAACACCGGGGAGCTGTTTTTT. Translating it yields CAWSALGTTSNTGELFF.

The chain's CDR3 is CASSAVGGNYGYTF. The CDR3 DNA sequence: TGTGCCAGCAGTGCCGTAGGAGGAAACTATGGCTACACCTTC. The chain links TRBV6-6 to TRBJ1-2; D ambiguous. The CDR3 is 14 amino acids. Per germline, CDR1 MNHNY and CDR2 SVGAGI (reference sequence). V lost 5 bases, J lost 2 bases, and 12 bases lay in between.

This sequence joins TRBV9 and TRBJ2-1; possibly TRBD1 for D (5 bases). CDR1 is SGDLS, CDR2 YYNGEE, per germline. The CDR3 loop spans 16 amino acids. With 0 bases removed from V and 4 bases from J, the gap between germline ends came to 14 bases. The CDR3 region is CASSVERRTRYNEQFF. The CDR3 DNA is TGTGCCAGCAGCGTAGAACGGCGGACACGTTACAATGAGCAGTTCTTC.

The CDR3 DNA reads as TGCGCCAGCAGCCCGGACAGGGTGGGACAAGAGACCCAGTACTTC. This translates into CASSPDRVGQETQYF. The chain is built from TRBV5-1 and TRBJ2-5, with 8 nucleotides matching TRBD1. The germline gives CDR1 SGHRS, CDR2 YFSETQ. V gave up 4 bases and J gave up 2 bases; unmatched junction bases: 7. There are 15 residues in the CDR3.

V and J are TRBV6-6 and TRBJ1-5, with D uncertain. V was trimmed by 5 bases and J by 1 base, leaving 9 bases between them. CDR3 size: 14 residues. Germline lookup yields CDR1 MNHNY and CDR2 SVGAGI (reference sequence). The CDR3 protein is CASSRADSNQPQHF. Written as DNA, the CDR3 is TGTGCCAGCAGTCGAGCGGACAGCAATCAGCCCCAGCATTTT.

This clone was picked up one time. The rearrangement uses TRBV2 and TRBJ2-1; TRBD1 aligns across 9 bases. This CDR3 region has 15 residues. V gave up 7 bases and J gave up 1 base; unmatched junction bases: 5. CDR1 SNHLY and CDR2 FYNNEI come from the germline V gene. CDR3 nucleotides: TGTGCCAGCAACCCGACAGGGGGTTCCTACAATGAGCAGTTCTTC. Amino acid sequence: CASNPTGGSYNEQFF.

The genes are TRBV10-3 and TRBJ2-5; D uncertain. The tail of the sequence fits TRBJ2-7 better, so the J call may be wrong. This CDR3 region has 15 residues. Germline V gene data show CDR1 as ENHRY and CDR2 as SYGVKD. DNA for the CDR3: TGTGCCATCAGTGAGGACGACTCCCCCATCTACGAGCAGTACTTC. Translating gives CAISEDDSPIYEQYF.

The V and J genes are TRBV6-6 and TRBJ1-2; unclear D gene. With 2 bases removed from V and 4 bases from J, the gap between germline ends came to 14 bases. From germline, CDR1 is MNHNY and CDR2 SVGAGI (reference sequence). The CDR3 consists of 15 residues. The CDR3 nucleotides read TGTGCCAGCAGTTACCTCGGCGGATGGGGCTATGGCTACACCTTC. Translation gives CASSYLGGWGYGYTF.

The V call is TRBV11-2, the J call TRBJ2-1, with 8 bases lining up with TRBD1. The V and J ends lost 6 bases and 8 bases, in that order; junction bases with no gene match: 9. The CDR3 covers 14 residues. Germline assignment: CDR1 SGHAT and CDR2 FQNNGV. The CDR3 spells CASSHSGTGDEQFF. The CDR3 region has the DNA TGTGCCAGCAGTCACTCGGGGACAGGAGATGAGCAGTTCTTC.

This clone appeared once. V gene TRBV11-2 combines with J gene TRBJ2-7; D call uncertain. CDR1 is SGHAT, CDR2 FQNNGV, per germline. Trimming shortened V by 0 bases and J by 4 bases, and 13 bases separated the two germline ends. CDR3 length: 15 residues. DNA for the CDR3: TGTGCCAGCAGCTTAGAGAACTCCTGGGTTTACGAGCAGTACTTC. Its protein is CASSLENSWVYEQYF.

CDR3 nucleotides: TGTGCCAGCAGCTCGGCTGACACGTTGGGGGACACAGATACGCAGTATTTT. This gives the protein CASSSADTLGDTDTQYF. This chain links TRBV5-5 with TRBJ2-3, with D perhaps assigned TRBD1 or TRBD2 (5 bases each). The CDR3 sequence is 17 residues long. V was cut by 3 bases and J by 2 bases, with 19 bases left in between. From germline, CDR1 is SGHKS and CDR2 YYEKEE (reference sequence).

The CDR3 nucleotides are TGTGCCAGCAGCCAGGGACGGGGGACCATGAACACTGAAGCTTTCTTT. Protein product: CASSQGRGTMNTEAFF. This chain links TRBV7-2 with TRBJ1-1, with D maybe TRBD1 (5 bases). V gave up 5 bases and J gave up 0 bases, with 16 bases separating them. In germline, CDR1 is SGHTA, CDR2 FQGNSA. CDR3 size: 16 residues.

The rearrangement links TRBV7-6 to TRBJ2-2, with TRBD2 identical over 7 bases. The ends lost 3 bases at V and 7 bases at J; junction bases unmatched: 8. The CDR3 length is 15 residues. Germline V CDR1 and CDR2: SGHVS, FNYEAQ. The CDR3, as DNA: TGTGCCAGCAGCTTGAGTAGCGGGTGGATCGGGGAGCTGTTTTTT. This gives the protein CASSLSSGWIGELFF.

In DNA, the CDR3 is TGCGCCAGCAGCCAAATGGGACAGGGGAGTCAGCCCCAGCATTTT. It yields the protein CASSQMGQGSQPQHF. The J gene is TRBJ1-5, the V gene TRBV4-1, with 10 bases that match TRBD1. The V and J ends lost 2 bases and 6 bases, in that order; junction bases with no gene match: 4. Germline V lookup: CDR1 MGHRA, CDR2 YSYEKL. This CDR3 is 15 amino acids long.

The V call is TRBV6-1, the J call TRBJ1-5; D might be TRBD1 (6 bases). The length of the CDR3 is 16 residues. Germline V gene sequence: CDR1 MNHNS, CDR2 SASEGT. Trimming stripped 2 bases from V and 4 bases from J, with 15 bases between. The CDR3 loop is CASSENWGPLNQPQHF. DNA of the CDR3: TGTGCCAGCAGTGAAAATTGGGGGCCATTAAATCAGCCCCAGCATTTT.

The sample holds one count of this clone. The chain links TRBV7-2 to TRBJ1-4; D is uncertain. Trimming removed 1 base at V and 6 bases at J, with 15 bases between. Germline-derived CDR1 and CDR2 are SGHTA and FQGNSA. The CDR3 has 16 amino acids. In DNA, the CDR3 is TGTGCCAGCAGCTTAGTCGGAACCAGAGGAGATGAAAAACTGTTTTTT. It specifies CASSLVGTRGDEKLFF.